Presented here are 6 T cell receptor beta chains from one specimen sequenced in a study of shared clonotypes between healthy human individuals. The protocol was immunoSEQ multiplex PCR, while the TCRdb copy is restricted to in-frame clones and leaves out a portion. The repertoire holds fewer than 500,000 clones, with about 75% as singletons. Input material: PBMCs. These receptors were collected from a woman in her 40s in good health. Some clones in this sample may be carry-over from other donors' samples.

The chain has TRBV28 and TRBJ2-1; 9 bases are shared with TRBD2. Germline CDR1 MDHEN, CDR2 SYDVKM. J lost 6 bases, V lost 6 bases, and 6 bases had no gene match. The CDR3 runs 14 residues. The CDR3 DNA follows: TGTGCCAGCAGGAGACTAGCGGCCTTCAATGAGCAGTTCTTC. It encodes CASRRLAAFNEQFF.

The chain recombines TRBV19 with TRBJ2-3; D is perhaps TRBD2 (6 bases). The CDR3 covers 17 residues. CDR1 and CDR2 (germline): LNHDA, SQIVND (reference sequence). V lost 4 bases and J lost 0, with 17 bases in between. CDR3 coding DNA: TGTGCCAGTAGTAGAACCCTAGAGGAGGGAAGCACAGATACGCAGTATTTT. As protein: CASSRTLEEGSTDTQYF.

V usage is TRBV5-6 and J usage is TRBJ2-7, with 7 bases matching TRBD1. The length of the CDR3 is 14 residues. Germline CDR1 reads SGHDT; CDR2 reads YYEEEE. V trimming: 3 bases; J trimming: 2 bases; junction bases outside the gene matches: 5. The CDR3 nucleotides read TGTGCCAGCAGCTCATTGACAGGGCCCTACGAGCAGTACTTC. Protein product: CASSSLTGPYEQYF.

The V call is TRBV27, the J call TRBJ2-5; D is unclear. Germline V gives CDR1 MNHEY, CDR2 SMNVEV (reference sequence). V lost 5 bases and J lost 4, with 11 bases in between. The CDR3 runs to 13 residues. The CDR3 here is CASSPAPTETQYF. The CDR3 region has the DNA TGTGCCAGCAGTCCCGCCCCCACAGAGACCCAGTACTTC.

The rearrangement uses TRBV18 and TRBJ1-2; unclear D gene. Germline values: CDR1 KGHSH, CDR2 LQKENI. CDR3 length: 15 residues. Trimming pared 3 bases from V and 8 bases from J, leaving 19 bases between. The CDR3, as DNA: TGTGCCAGCTCACCGGGGTCCGGGCCTCAGTGGGGCTACACCTTC. It is translated as CASSPGSGPQWGYTF. Using reference TRBV18 and TRBJ1-2 for the parts outside the CDR3, the full variable domain is NAGVMQNPRHLVRRRGQEARLRCSPMKGHSHVYWYRQLPEEGLKFMVYLQKENIIDESGMPKERFSAEFPKEGPSILRIQQVVRGDSAAYFCASSPGSGPQWGYTFGSGTRLTVV.

This sequence joins TRBV5-4 and TRBJ1-1; D may be TRBD1 (5 bases). Germline assignment: CDR1 SGHNT and CDR2 YYREEE (reference sequence). The CDR3 covers 13 residues. Trimming shortened V by 0 bases and J by 4 bases, and 7 bases separated the two germline ends. The CDR3 reads CASSLDGGTEAFF. CDR3 nucleotides: TGTGCCAGCAGCTTGGATGGGGGCACTGAAGCTTTCTTT.